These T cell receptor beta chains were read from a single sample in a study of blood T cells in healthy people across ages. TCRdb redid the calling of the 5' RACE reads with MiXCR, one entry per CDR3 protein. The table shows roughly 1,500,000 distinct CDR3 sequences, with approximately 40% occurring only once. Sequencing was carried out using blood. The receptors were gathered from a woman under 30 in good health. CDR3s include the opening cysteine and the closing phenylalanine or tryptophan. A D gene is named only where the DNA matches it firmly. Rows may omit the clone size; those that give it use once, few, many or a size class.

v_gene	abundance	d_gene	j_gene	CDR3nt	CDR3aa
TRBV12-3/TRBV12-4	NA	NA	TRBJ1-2	TGTGCCAGCAGTTTTGGGGCAGGGGCCTACCCAAACTATGGCTACACCTTC	CASSFGAGAYPNYGYTF
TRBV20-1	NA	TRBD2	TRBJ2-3	TGCAGTGCTGAGGGACTAGCGGGAGATAGTCCGGTAGGCCCAGATACGCAGTATTTT	CSAEGLAGDSPVGPDTQYF
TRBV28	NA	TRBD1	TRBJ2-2	TGTGCCAGCAGTTTCAGGGGGCAAGGCACCGGGGAGCTGTTTTTT	CASSFRGQGTGELFF
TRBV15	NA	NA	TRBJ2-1	TGTGCCACCAGCGAACGAACCCCGGGAAACTACAATGAGCAGTTCTTC	CATSERTPGNYNEQFF
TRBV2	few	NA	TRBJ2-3	TGTGCCAGCAGTTTTTTGAGGCCAGATACGCAGTATTTT	CASSFLRPDTQYF
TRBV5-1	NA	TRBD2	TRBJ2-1	TGCGCCAGCAGCGCAATACTAGCGGGATACTCCAATGAGCAGTTCTTC	CASSAILAGYSNEQFF
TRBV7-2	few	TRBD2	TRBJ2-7	TGTGCCAGCAGTTTTCATCTAGCGGGCCTCTACGAGCAGTACTTC	CASSFHLAGLYEQYF
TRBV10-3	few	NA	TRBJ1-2	TGTGCCATCAGTGAGGGTGGCAGGGCTAACTATGGCTACACCTTC	CAISEGGRANYGYTF
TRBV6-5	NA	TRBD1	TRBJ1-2	TGTGCCAGCAGATTCGGGACAGGGACCAAAGATGGCTACACCTTC	CASRFGTGTKDGYTF
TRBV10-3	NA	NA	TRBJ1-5	TGTGCCATCAGTGAGTCGCAGGGGCTAAATCAGCCCCAGCATTTT	CAISESQGLNQPQHF
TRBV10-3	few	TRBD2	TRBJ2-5	TGTGCCACACAGAGGGGCGGGGGGGCTCGGGATGAGCAGTACTTC	CATQRGGGARDEQYF